These 14 T cell receptor beta chains were all obtained from the same sample, sequenced in a study of identical twins. Each CDR3 protein gets one entry after TCRdb re-called the 5' RACE reads with MiXCR. The table records over 200,000 distinct CDR3 sequences, roughly 10% of them present only once. Sequenced input: memory (CD45RO+) T cells sorted from blood. These receptors originate from a woman aged 18-30 years in good health.

V usage is TRBV2 and J usage is TRBJ1-2; the match to TRBD1 covers 8 bases. J lost 1 base, V lost 7 bases, and 14 bases had no gene match. The germline CDR1 and CDR2 sequences are SNHLY and FYNNEI. The CDR3 loop spans 17 amino acids. The CDR3 reads CASIPDRDFAFNYGYTF. CDR3 nucleotide sequence: TGTGCCAGCATTCCGGACAGGGACTTTGCCTTTAACTATGGCTACACCTTC.

This clonotype has only a few counts. The rearrangement links TRBV6-2 or TRBV6-3 to TRBJ2-7; weak D call: TRBD2 (5 bases). CDR1 MNHEY and CDR2 SVGEGT come from the germline V gene. The CDR3 has 16 residues. V was clipped by 8 bases and J by 7 bases, with 27 bases between them. In nucleotides, the CDR3 is TGTGCCAGCGATACACCTGGGTACCCCAACTGGAGGGAGCAGTACTTC. This codes for CASDTPGYPNWREQYF.

This clonotype was seen a handful of times. The gene calls are TRBV12-3 or TRBV12-4 and TRBJ2-7; 11 nucleotides align to TRBD2. V dropped 4 bases and J dropped 12; count of bases not matched to a gene: 5. This CDR3 is 12 amino acids long. In DNA form, the CDR3 reads TGTGCCAGCAGTTCACTAGCGGGAGTTCTGTACTTC. Translating it yields CASSSLAGVLYF.

This clonotype occurred a few times. The chain carries TRBV20-1 and TRBJ1-2, with D unresolved. With 4 bases removed from V and 8 bases from J, the gap between germline ends came to 20 bases. The CDR3 is 14 amino acids. CDR1 is DFQATT and CDR2 is SNEGSKA in the germline V gene (reference sequence). The DNA of the CDR3 is TGCAGTGCTACCCCCGGAGCAGTCGCATACGGCTACACCTTC. Translation: CSATPGAVAYGYTF.

This clonotype was detected many times. The CDR3 DNA reads TGTGCCAGCAGCCAAGAAAGGGGAGGGCCGGGTGAAAAACTGTTTTTT. This encodes CASSQERGGPGEKLFF. The chain couples TRBV4-2 to TRBJ1-4, with D maybe TRBD1 (5 bases). The CDR3 loop spans 16 amino acids. Between the trimmed V and J ends, which lost 0 bases and 7 bases, there was a span of 15 bases. Germline V gene sequence: CDR1 LGHNA, CDR2 YNFKEQ.

Comments on this clonotype: The junction differs from germline at one of its ends, possibly a read error. The CDR3 nucleotides read TGCTGTGCTCTCTGGACTAGCACGGCACAAGACGAGCAGTACTTC. It encodes CCALWTSTAQDEQYF. This rearrangement joins TRBV20-1 to TRBJ2-7, with 8 bases matching TRBD2. Germline-derived CDR1 and CDR2 are DFQATT and SNEGSKA (reference sequence). The CDR3 has 15 residues.

The sample holds a few counts of this clonotype. V gene TRBV7-9 combines with J gene TRBJ2-7, with 8 nucleotides matching TRBD2. Germline V gives CDR1 SEHNR, CDR2 FQNEAQ (reference sequence). This CDR3 region has 16 residues. J was trimmed by 6 bases and V by 0 bases; bases with no gene match: 10. CDR3 coding DNA: TGTGCCAGCAGCTTAGCGCCAGGGACTAGGGTTAGCGAGCAGTACTTC. Translating it yields CASSLAPGTRVSEQYF.

The V and J genes are TRBV27 and TRBJ2-3; no clear D. Trimming removed 6 bases from V and 0 bases from J, with 10 bases in between. This CDR3 contains 14 residues. Germline loops: CDR1 MNHEY, CDR2 SMNVEV (reference sequence). CDR3 residues: CASRIVYSTDTQYF. The CDR3, as DNA: TGTGCCAGCAGGATAGTCTATAGCACAGATACGCAGTATTTT.

In this sample, this clonotype turned up a few times. This chain connects TRBV20-1 to TRBJ2-1; TRBD2 aligns across 8 bases. Germline CDR1 and CDR2: DFQATT and SNEGSKA (reference sequence). The ends lost 6 bases at V and 7 bases at J; junction bases unmatched: 14. The CDR3 has 15 residues. The CDR3 DNA is TGCAGTGCCAGCGATAGCGGGAAGGGGAGAAATGAGCAGTTCTTC. This gives the protein CSASDSGKGRNEQFF.

This clonotype was found a few times. The J gene is TRBJ1-4, the V gene TRBV5-1, with D possibly matching TRBD1 (6 bases). The CDR3 spans 14 residues. Germline CDR1 and CDR2: SGHRS and YFSETQ. Trimming took 5 bases from V and 5 from J, leaving 13 bases between them. Here the CDR3 reads CASRVGGSNEKLFF. The CDR3 coding sequence is TGCGCCAGCAGAGTCGGGGGCTCAAATGAAAAACTGTTTTTT.

This chain connects TRBV2 to TRBJ2-4, with 8 positions matching TRBD2. This CDR3 has 16 amino acids. Germline trimming cut 6 bases from V and 0 bases from J; bases unmatched to any gene: 7. Germline CDR1 is SNHLY and CDR2 is FYNNEI. The CDR3 sequence is CASRALAALAKNIQYF. The CDR3 DNA follows: TGTGCCAGCAGGGCACTAGCGGCACTAGCCAAAAACATTCAGTACTTC.

This clonotype has at least ten counts. The CDR3 nucleotides read TGCGCCAGCAGCACCAGCCCCGACAGGGACAATCCATCCTACACCTTC. The encoded protein is CASSTSPDRDNPSYTF. This sequence joins TRBV5-1 and TRBJ1-2, with 7 bases lining up with TRBD1. Unmatched junction bases numbered 19, after V lost 4 bases and J lost 10 bases. Germline CDR1 is SGHRS and CDR2 is YFSETQ. The CDR3 has 16 residues.

The CDR3 protein is CASSPRSSGLGTEAFF. In nucleotides, the CDR3 is TGTGCCAGCTCACCACGGTCGTCGGGGCTCGGCACTGAAGCTTTCTTT. The J gene is TRBJ1-1, the V gene TRBV18; a weak D match, TRBD1 (5 bases). With 1 base removed from V and 4 bases from J, the gap between germline ends came to 16 bases. Germline CDR1 and CDR2: KGHSH and LQKENI. The CDR3 contains 16 residues.

The chain recombines TRBV6-5 with TRBJ2-2; D is undetermined. This CDR3 has 11 amino acids. The germline V and J ends were trimmed by 10 bases and 7 bases, with 10 bases remaining between them. The V gene's germline CDR1 is MNHEY and CDR2 SVGAGI. In DNA form, the CDR3 reads TGTGCCACCTACGGTGTCGGGGAGCTGTTTTTT. This codes for CATYGVGELFF.